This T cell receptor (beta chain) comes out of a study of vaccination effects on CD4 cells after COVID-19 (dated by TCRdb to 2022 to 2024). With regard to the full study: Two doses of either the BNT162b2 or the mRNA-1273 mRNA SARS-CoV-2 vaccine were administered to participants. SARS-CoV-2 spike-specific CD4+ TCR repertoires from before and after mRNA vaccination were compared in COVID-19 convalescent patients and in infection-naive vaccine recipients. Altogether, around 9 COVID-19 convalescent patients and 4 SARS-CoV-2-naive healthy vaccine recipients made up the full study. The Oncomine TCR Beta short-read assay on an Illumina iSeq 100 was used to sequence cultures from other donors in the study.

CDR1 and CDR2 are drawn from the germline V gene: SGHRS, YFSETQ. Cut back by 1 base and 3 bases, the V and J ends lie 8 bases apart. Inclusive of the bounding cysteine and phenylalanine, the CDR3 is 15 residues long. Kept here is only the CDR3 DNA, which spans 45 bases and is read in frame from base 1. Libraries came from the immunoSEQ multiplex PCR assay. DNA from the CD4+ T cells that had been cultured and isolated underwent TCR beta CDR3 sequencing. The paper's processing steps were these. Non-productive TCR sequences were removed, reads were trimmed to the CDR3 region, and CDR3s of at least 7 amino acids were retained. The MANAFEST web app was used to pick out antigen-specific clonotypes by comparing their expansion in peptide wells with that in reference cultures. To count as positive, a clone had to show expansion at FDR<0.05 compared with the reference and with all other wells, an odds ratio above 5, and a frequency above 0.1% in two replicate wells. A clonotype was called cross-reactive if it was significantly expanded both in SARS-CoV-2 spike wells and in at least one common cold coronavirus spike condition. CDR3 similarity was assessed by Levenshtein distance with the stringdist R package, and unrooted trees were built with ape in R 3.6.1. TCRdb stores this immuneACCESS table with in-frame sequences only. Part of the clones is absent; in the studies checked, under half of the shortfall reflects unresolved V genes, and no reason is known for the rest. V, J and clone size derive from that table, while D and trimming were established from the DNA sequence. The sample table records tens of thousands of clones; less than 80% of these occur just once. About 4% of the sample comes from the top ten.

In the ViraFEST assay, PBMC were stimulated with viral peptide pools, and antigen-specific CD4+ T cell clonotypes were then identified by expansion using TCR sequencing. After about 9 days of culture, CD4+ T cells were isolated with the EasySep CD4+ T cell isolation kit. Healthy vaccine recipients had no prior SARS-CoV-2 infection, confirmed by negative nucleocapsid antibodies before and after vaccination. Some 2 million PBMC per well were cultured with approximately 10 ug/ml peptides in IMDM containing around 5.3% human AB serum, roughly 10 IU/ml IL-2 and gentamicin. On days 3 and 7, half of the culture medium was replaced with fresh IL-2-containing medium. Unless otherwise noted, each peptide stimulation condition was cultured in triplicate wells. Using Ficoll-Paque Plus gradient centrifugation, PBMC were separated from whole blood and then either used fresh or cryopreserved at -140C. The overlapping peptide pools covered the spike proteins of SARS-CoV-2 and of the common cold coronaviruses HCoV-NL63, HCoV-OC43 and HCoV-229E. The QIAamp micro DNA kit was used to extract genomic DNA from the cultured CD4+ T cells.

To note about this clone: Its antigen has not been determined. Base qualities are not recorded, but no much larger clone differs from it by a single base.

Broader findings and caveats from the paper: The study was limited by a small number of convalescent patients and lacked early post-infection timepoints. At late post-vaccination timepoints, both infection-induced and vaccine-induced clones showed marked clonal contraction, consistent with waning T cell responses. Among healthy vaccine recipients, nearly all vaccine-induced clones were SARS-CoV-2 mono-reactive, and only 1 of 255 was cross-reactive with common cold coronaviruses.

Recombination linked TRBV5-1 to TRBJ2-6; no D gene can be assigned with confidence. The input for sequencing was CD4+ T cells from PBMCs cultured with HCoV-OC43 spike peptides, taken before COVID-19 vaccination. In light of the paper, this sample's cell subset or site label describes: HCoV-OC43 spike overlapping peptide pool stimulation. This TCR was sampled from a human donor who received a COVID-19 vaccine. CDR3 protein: CASSLIENGANVLTF. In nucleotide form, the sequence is TGCGCCAGCAGCTTGATTGAGAATGGGGCCAACGTCCTGACTTTC.